This T cell receptor beta chain was captured in a study of OX40 agonist ivuxolimab in advanced cancers. With regard to the full study: The costimulatory receptor OX40 (CD134) was targeted by ivuxolimab, a fully human IgG2 agonistic monoclonal antibody. Partial responses occurred in three dose-escalation patients: two with cutaneous melanoma and one with hepatocellular carcinoma. Of the approximately 50 dose-escalation patients, hepatocellular carcinoma was present in about 20, melanoma in roughly 15, renal cell carcinoma in 9 and head and neck cancer in 9. Patients were allowed to have had prior anti-PD-1, anti-PD-L1 or anti-CTLA-4 therapy, and 40% to 45% of the dose-escalation patients had been treated with checkpoint inhibitors. Intravenous ivuxolimab was administered to patients every 2 weeks at six dose levels: 0.01, 0.1, 0.3, 1.5, 3 and 10 mg/kg. The dose-escalation cohort was about 83% male with a mean age of about 60 years, ranging from roughly 20 to 80. The monotherapy dose-escalation portion (N ≈ 56 patients) of the phase I ivuxolimab trial is reported in the paper. The purpose of peripheral TCRbeta sequencing was to test whether ivuxolimab changed TCR sequence diversity and led to clonal T-cell expansion. Study-level results and caveats: After ivuxolimab, more expanded clones were found on average in CD8+ T cells than in CD4+ T cells. Which antigens the clonally expanded peripheral T cells were specific for was not determined. In the 0.1-3.0 mg/kg groups, partial responders had among the lowest normalized peripheral clonal expansion, particularly in CD8+ T cells. Clonal expansion of both CD4+ and CD8+ blood T cells was observed from baseline to week 6 at doses 0.1 to 3.0 mg/kg. Low levels of normalized T-cell clonal expansion were also seen in some patients who did not respond.

Patients with a history of autoimmune disease or receiving systemic immunosuppression were excluded from the trial. Peripheral blood for TCR sequencing was drawn from every dose cohort at baseline, at cycle 4 day 1 and at cycle 7 day 1. Samples came from an open-label, multicenter, first-in-human phase I dose-escalation trial of ivuxolimab. The trial enrolled adults with locally advanced or metastatic head and neck squamous cell, hepatocellular, melanoma or renal cell carcinoma. Before TCR sequencing, CD4+ T cells and CD8+ T cells from peripheral blood were sorted into separate populations. For sequencing of the TCRbeta CDR3 region, genomic DNA was extracted from the sorted cells. TCRbeta CDR3 regions were sequenced using the immunoSEQ Assay. In its TCRdb copy, this immuneACCESS table keeps in-frame sequences only and misses some clones. Where compared with another copy, unresolved V genes explain less than half of these, and the others have no known cause. Across this sample there are some 80,000 clones, with about nine tenths seen only once. The ten largest clones take up less than 0.55% of the sample.

The CDR3 spans 14 residues, from the cysteine through the phenylalanine. CDR3 DNA only is kept here, 42 bases in frame from base 1. The germline V gene (reference sequence) sets CDR1 to MNHEY and CDR2 to SMNVEV. The V end loses 6 bases and the J end loses 3 bases, and a stretch of 12 bases separates them. A note on this clone: Its antigen is not yet known. The record has no base qualities; no much larger clone is one base away.

The chain employs TRBV27 and TRBJ2-1; a tentative D match to TRBD1 spans 6 bases. The receptor's source is an adult with an advanced solid tumor such as melanoma, head and neck, liver or kidney cancer. The sample was CD4+ or CD8+ T cells sorted from blood, taken in a trial of the OX40 agonist ivuxolimab. CDR3 sequence: CASSPLGGYNEQFF. The DNA sequence is given as TGTGCCAGCAGCCCTCTAGGGGGCTACAATGAGCAGTTCTTC.